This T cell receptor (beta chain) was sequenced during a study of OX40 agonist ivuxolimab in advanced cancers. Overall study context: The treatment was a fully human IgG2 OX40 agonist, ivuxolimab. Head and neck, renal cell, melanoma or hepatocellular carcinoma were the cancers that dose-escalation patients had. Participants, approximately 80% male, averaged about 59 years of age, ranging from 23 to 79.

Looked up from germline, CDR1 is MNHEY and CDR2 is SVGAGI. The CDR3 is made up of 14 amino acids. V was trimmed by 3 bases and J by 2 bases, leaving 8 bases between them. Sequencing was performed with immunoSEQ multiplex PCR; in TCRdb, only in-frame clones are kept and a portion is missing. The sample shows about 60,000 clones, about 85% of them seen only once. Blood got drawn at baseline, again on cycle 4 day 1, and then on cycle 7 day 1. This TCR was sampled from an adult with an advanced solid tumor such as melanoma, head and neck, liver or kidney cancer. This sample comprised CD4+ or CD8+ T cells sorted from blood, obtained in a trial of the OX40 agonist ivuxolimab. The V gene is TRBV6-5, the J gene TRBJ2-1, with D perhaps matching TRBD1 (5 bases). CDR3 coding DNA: TGTGCCAGCAGTTATCAGACAGCCTACAATGAGCAGTTCTTC. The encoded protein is CASSYQTAYNEQFF.